Shown below are 2 T cell receptor beta chains from a single sample sequenced in a study of T cell responses to AZD1222 COVID-19 vaccine. Sequenced by immunoSEQ multiplex PCR; TCRdb stores in-frame clones only, minus some. This repertoire shows 200,000 or so clones, approximately 94% found once; its top ten account for roughly 10%. The sample was peripheral blood, taken on day 0 of AZD1222 vaccination. The receptors come from an adult in good health.

The chain joins TRBV6-2 or TRBV6-3 to TRBJ1-4; possible D gene TRBD1, 6 bases. Trimming cost V 5 bases and J 10 bases, with 17 bases left between them. This CDR3 has 14 residues. Germline V gene sequence: CDR1 MNHEY, CDR2 SVGEGT. The CDR3 spells CASSKTGPAGKLFF. The CDR3 DNA sequence: TGTGCCAGCAGTAAGACAGGCCCCGCAGGAAAACTGTTTTTT.

V and J are TRBV5-4 and TRBJ2-1; TRBD1 matches at 10 bases. This CDR3 contains 12 residues. Germline trimming cut 2 bases from V and 16 bases from J; bases unmatched to any gene: 6. CDR1 is SGHNT, CDR2 YYREEE, per germline (reference sequence). The CDR3 DNA sequence: TGTGCCAGCAGCTTTCTTGGGACAGGGGAATTCTTC. Translation gives CASSFLGTGEFF.